This TCR beta chain was obtained from a study of shared clonotypes between healthy human individuals. Germline-derived CDR1 and CDR2 are KGHSH and LQKENI. V lost 0 bases, J lost 0 bases, and 2 bases lay in between. The CDR3 length is 13 residues. This clone is a singleton in its sample. Replicate PCRs from sorted subsets contained roughly 200 ng DNA, which is 31,000 or so T cell genomes. The assay was immunoSEQ multiplex PCR, and TCRdb's table has in-frame clones only and misses some. The table records 2 million to 2.5 million clones, just under 95% of them present only once. The sequence was obtained from a man between 18 and 35 years old in good health. Some clones in this sample may be carry-over from other donors' samples. Material: naive CD4+ T cells from PBMCs. Documented subset: CD45RA+ positively selected. This chain uses TRBV18 with TRBJ2-5, with no clear D. The CDR3, as DNA: TGTGCCAGCTCACCACCGTACCAAGAGACCCAGTACTTC. Its translation is CASSPPYQETQYF.